This TCR beta chain comes out of a study of T cell repertoires in cytomegalovirus infection. Study as a whole: Evidence of both CMV infection and a matching HLA type came from public TCR beta signatures.

Study-level results: The response measured ex vivo was dominated by TCR beta clonotypes (HLA-C-restricted and CMV-specific).

Germline V gives CDR1 SNHLY, CDR2 FYNNEI. The germline V and J ends were trimmed by 7 bases and 0 bases, with 21 bases remaining between them. The CDR3 is 17 amino acids. This clonotype was seen a few times. Its antigen is still unknown. Each CDR3 protein gets one entry after TCRdb re-called the reads with MiXCR. The sample yields 400,000 or so distinct CDR3 sequences, about a third seen once. The chain couples TRBV2 to TRBJ1-1; D perhaps matches TRBD1 (5 bases). Sample: PBMCs. The receptor was isolated from a human donor in good health (CMV status not recorded). Some clones in this sample may be carry-over from other donors' samples. This CDR3 is CASTSTGTDSMNTEAFF. The CDR3 DNA is TGTGCCAGCACCTCCACCGGGACGGACTCCATGAACACTGAAGCTTTCTTT. The complete variable domain, with remaining parts taken from reference TRBV2 and TRBJ1-1, reads EPEVTQTPSHQVTQMGQEVILRCVPISNHLYFYWYRQILGQKVEFLVSFYNNEISEKSEIFDDQFSVERPDGSNFTLKIRSTKLEDSAMYFCASTSTGTDSMNTEAFFGQGTRLTVV.